This entry lists 32 T cell receptor beta chains sequenced from one sample in a study of T and B cells in COVID-19 patients. BIOMED2 TRB-A/B primer pools were used in multiplex TRB PCR. TCRdb re-called the multiplex PCR reads through MiXCR, storing one row per CDR3 protein. The data contain 8,000 to 10,000 distinct CDR3 sequences, about 30% of them singletons. TRB was amplified from about 260-540 ng of blood genomic DNA. The sample taken for sequencing was blood. The receptors here all came from a human donor with active COVID-19.

The chain joins TRBV6-2 or TRBV6-3 to TRBJ1-3; a possible D gene is TRBD1 (6 bases). V lost 0 bases and J 0 bases, leaving 12 bases between the germline ends. The germline gives CDR1 MNHEY, CDR2 SVGEGT. The CDR3 has 17 residues. The CDR3 loop reads CASSYSSGHRSGNTIYF. CDR3 coding DNA: TGTGCCAGCAGTTACTCGTCGGGACACCGCTCTGGAAACACCATATATTTT.

This clonotype was counted between two and nine times. The genes are TRBV12-3 or TRBV12-4 and TRBJ2-5; 12 bases fit TRBD2. The trim removed 6 bases at V and 5 bases at J, leaving 4 bases unmatched. The CDR3 has 14 residues. The CDR3 here is CASRPGLAGETQYF. In nucleotides, the CDR3 is TGTGCCAGCAGACCTGGACTAGCGGGGGAGACCCAGTACTTC.

This clonotype was detected a few times. This chain uses TRBV6-2 or TRBV6-3 with TRBJ2-5; TRBD2 matches at 9 bases. Germline V CDR1 and CDR2: MNHEY, SVGEGT. Trimming at V came to 0 bases and at J to 1 base, leaving 9 bases not matched to a gene. This CDR3 spans 18 amino acids. CDR3 DNA sequence: TGTGCCAGCAGTTACTCGATTCGGCAGCGGGGGGTCCAAGAGACCCAGTACTTC. Encoded protein: CASSYSIRQRGVQETQYF.

In this sample, this clonotype turned up a few times. The chain links TRBV6-2 or TRBV6-3 to TRBJ2-3, with 11 bases matching TRBD2. The length of the CDR3 is 18 residues. With V trimmed by 4 bases and J by 4 bases, 13 bases remained unmatched. Germline CDR1 reads MNHEY; CDR2 reads SVGEGT. The DNA for the CDR3 is TGTGCCAGCAGTTGGCTCTCCGCGATAGCGGGGGGGGCAGATACGCAGTATTTT. This encodes CASSWLSAIAGGADTQYF.

This clonotype ranks as medium-sized. This rearrangement joins TRBV6-5 to TRBJ2-2; the match to TRBD1 covers 7 bases. The CDR3 is 15 residues long. V was pared by 1 base and J by 2 bases, with 1 base of the junction left unmatched. CDR1 and CDR2 from the germline V gene are MNHEY and SVGAGI. DNA of the CDR3: TGTGCCAGCAGTTACTGGACAGGAAACACCGGGGAGCTGTTTTTT. Amino acids: CASSYWTGNTGELFF.

By share, this clonotype ranks as medium-sized (0.01 to 0.1%). The V gene is TRBV6-4, the J gene TRBJ2-6; no clear D. Deletions cut 2 bases from V and 0 bases from J, with 5 bases between. Germline V CDR1 and CDR2: MRHNA, SNTAGT. This CDR3 contains 15 residues. CDR3 sequence: CASSDKDSGANVLTF. CDR3 sequence (DNA): TGTGCCAGCAGTGACAAGGACTCTGGGGCCAACGTCCTGACTTTC.

This clonotype was counted between two and nine times. V and J are TRBV6-4 and TRBJ2-6; 8 bases fit TRBD1. Germline assignment: CDR1 MRHNA and CDR2 SNTAGT. J gave up 11 bases and V 3 bases, and 12 bases lay outside the gene matches. This CDR3 is 16 amino acids long. The DNA of the CDR3 is TGTGCCAGCAGTGAAAGTAGGACAGGGCCGGTCGACGTCCTGACTTTC. Protein: CASSESRTGPVDVLTF.

This chain uses TRBV6-1 with TRBJ1-5; 9 bases agree with TRBD1. Germline-derived CDR1 and CDR2 are MNHNS and SASEGT. Unmatched junction bases numbered 6, after V lost 6 bases and J lost 3 bases. The CDR3 runs 15 residues. CDR3 amino acids: CASRSGQGNNQPQHF. Written as DNA, the CDR3 is TGTGCCAGCAGATCGGGACAGGGAAACAATCAGCCCCAGCATTTT.

This sequence joins TRBV5-4 and TRBJ2-5; possible D gene TRBD2, 7 bases. Between the trimmed V and J ends, which lost 0 bases and 4 bases, there was a span of 10 bases. The CDR3 has 14 amino acids. Germline CDR1 and CDR2: SGHNT and YYREEE (reference sequence). CDR3 DNA sequence: TGTGCCAGCAGCTTGGCCGCGGGGGCAGAGACCCAGTACTTC. Encoded protein: CASSLAAGAETQYF.

The chain uses TRBV4-2 and TRBJ1-2; D call uncertain. Looked up from germline, CDR1 is LGHNA and CDR2 is YNFKEQ. V was clipped by 2 bases and J by 5 bases, with 9 bases between them. CDR3 length: 13 amino acids. In DNA, the CDR3 is TGTGCCAGCAGCCAAACAGTGGGATATGGCTACACCTTC. Amino acid sequence: CASSQTVGYGYTF.

V usage is TRBV5-1 and J usage is TRBJ1-4, with D possibly matching TRBD1 (5 bases). Germline V gene sequence: CDR1 SGHRS, CDR2 YFSETQ. With 4 bases removed from V and 3 bases from J, the gap between germline ends came to 16 bases. CDR3 length equals 16 residues. The CDR3 loop reads CASSRGGTGANEKLFF. The CDR3 region has the DNA TGCGCCAGCAGCCGCGGAGGGACGGGGGCTAATGAAAAACTGTTTTTT.

The rearrangement joins TRBV13 to TRBJ2-3; tentative D call: TRBD2 (7 bases). The CDR3 is 15 residues long. CDR1 PRHDT and CDR2 FYEKMQ come from the germline V gene (reference sequence). Trimming cost V 5 bases and J 4 bases, with 16 bases left between them. The CDR3 here is CASSPRGGAPDTQYF. The CDR3, as DNA: TGTGCCAGCAGCCCGAGAGGGGGGGCCCCAGATACGCAGTATTTT.

V gene TRBV5-4 combines with J gene TRBJ2-5; possibly TRBD2 for D (7 bases). Per germline, CDR1 SGHNT and CDR2 YYREEE (reference sequence). This CDR3 spans 16 amino acids. Trimming took off 3 bases at V and 5 bases at J, with 20 bases between the two ends. The CDR3 is CASSSGGGDLGETQYF. The CDR3 DNA is TGTGCCAGCAGCTCCGGAGGGGGGGATCTAGGGGAGACCCAGTACTTC.

This clonotype was seen a handful of times. This chain joins TRBV6-1 and TRBJ1-2; D may be TRBD1 (6 bases). The CDR3 totals 15 residues. Looked up from germline, CDR1 is MNHNS and CDR2 is SASEGT. The ends were cut back, 2 bases at V and 9 bases at J, with 19 bases in the middle. CDR3 amino acids: CASSEPGQRGGSYTF. DNA of the CDR3: TGTGCCAGCAGTGAACCCGGACAGCGGGGAGGAAGCTACACCTTC.

This clonotype was counted between two and nine times. The chain has TRBV5-4 and TRBJ2-5; no definite D call. The V end lost 4 bases, the J end lost 2 bases, and 15 bases lay between the germline ends. CDR3 length equals 15 residues. Germline loops: CDR1 SGHNT, CDR2 YYREEE (reference sequence). The CDR3 loop reads CASSPGGQKQETQYF. The CDR3 DNA reads as TGTGCCAGCAGCCCCGGTGGGCAGAAACAAGAGACCCAGTACTTC.

The gene calls are TRBV28 and TRBJ1-4; 7 nucleotides align to TRBD1. The CDR3 runs 15 residues. CDR1 is MDHEN, CDR2 SYDVKM, per germline. V lost 5 bases and J lost 1; bases outside the gene matches: 4. The CDR3 nucleotides read TGTGCCAGCAGTCCCCGGACAGGAACTAATGAAAAACTGTTTTTT. Translating it yields CASSPRTGTNEKLFF.

The chain employs TRBV19 and TRBJ2-1, with TRBD2 matching over 10 bases. Losses at the gene ends were 5 bases for V and 4 bases for J; bases not matched to a gene: 2. Germline V gene lookup returns CDR1 LNHDA and CDR2 SQIVND (reference sequence). This CDR3 contains 14 residues. DNA for the CDR3: TGTGCCAGTAGTGTGACTAGCGGGTACAATGAGCAGTTCTTC. It codes for CASSVTSGYNEQFF. Looking up the rest from reference TRBV19 and TRBJ2-1 gives the full variable domain: DGGITQSPKYLFRKEGQNVTLSCEQNLNHDAMYWYRQDPGQGLRLIYYSQIVNDFQKGDIAEGYSVSREKKESFPLTVTSAQKNPTAFYLCASSVTSGYNEQFFGPGTRLTVL.

This clonotype was observed a few times. The CDR3 DNA follows: TGTGCCAGCAGTTACGGGGGGAACATGAACACTGAAGCTTTCTTT. Its translation is CASSYGGNMNTEAFF. This chain uses TRBV6-5 with TRBJ1-1, with a weak D call TRBD1 (5 bases). Trimming took 2 bases from V and 0 from J, leaving 10 bases between them. The CDR3 contains 15 residues. Germline CDR1 reads MNHEY; CDR2 reads SVGAGI.

The gene calls are TRBV5-6 and TRBJ1-6; D not certain. This CDR3 has 14 residues. Germline V lookup: CDR1 SGHDT, CDR2 YYEEEE. Deletions cut 4 bases from V and 9 bases from J, with 14 bases between. The CDR3 nucleotides read TGTGCCAGCAGCCAAGGAGTTGAAAGTTCACCCCTCCACTTT. Amino acids: CASSQGVESSPLHF.

By share, this clonotype counts as medium-sized. V and J are TRBV6-6 and TRBJ2-3; D remains unclear. Germline loops: CDR1 MNHNY, CDR2 SVGAGI (reference sequence). With 2 bases removed from V and 1 base from J, the gap between germline ends came to 1 base. CDR3 length equals 12 residues. CDR3 coding DNA: TGTGCCAGCAGTTACGGCACAGATACGCAGTATTTT. Translation: CASSYGTDTQYF.

This clonotype showed up just a few times. The chain is built from TRBV6-5 and TRBJ1-3; D unresolved. There are 14 residues in the CDR3. Trimming cost V 8 bases and J 0 bases, with 11 bases left between them. From germline, CDR1 is MNHEY and CDR2 SVGAGI. CDR3 sequence: CASGLTGSGNTIYF. CDR3 DNA sequence: TGTGCCAGCGGCCTAACGGGCTCTGGAAACACCATATATTTT.

The chain couples TRBV12-3 or TRBV12-4 to TRBJ2-3; D is possibly TRBD2 (5 bases). The length of the CDR3 is 15 residues. Trimming left V 4 bases short and J 4 bases short, with 15 bases between. The CDR3 DNA reads TGTGCCAGCAGTTCGGACTCGAAACGGGCAGATACGCAGTATTTT. Protein sequence: CASSSDSKRADTQYF.

This clonotype was seen more than once but under ten times. The chain is built from TRBV24-1 and TRBJ2-3; 14 nucleotides align to TRBD2. CDR3 size: 18 residues. Germline lookup yields CDR1 KGHDR and CDR2 SFDVKD. The V gene end was trimmed by 2 bases and the J gene end by 4 bases; junction bases not matched to a gene: 7. The CDR3 is CATSDSRLAGGPADTQYF. Written as DNA, the CDR3 is TGTGCCACCAGTGATTCGAGACTAGCGGGGGGGCCGGCAGATACGCAGTATTTT.

The chain carries TRBV20-1 and TRBJ2-7, with 8 bases that match TRBD2. V gave up 4 bases and J gave up 7 bases; unmatched junction bases: 12. The CDR3 has 14 amino acids. Germline assignment: CDR1 DFQATT and CDR2 SNEGSKA (reference sequence). The CDR3 is CSAKTSEALVEQYF. In nucleotides, the CDR3 is TGCAGTGCTAAGACTAGCGAGGCCCTAGTTGAGCAGTACTTC.

J is TRBJ1-5 and V is TRBV6-5, with no clear D. V was shortened by 7 bases and J by 4 bases, with 17 bases between the two germline ends. The germline V gene encodes CDR1 MNHEY and CDR2 SVGAGI. CDR3 size: 15 residues. The CDR3 DNA sequence: TGTGCCAGCACCTTCACGGGGATAGCAAATCAGCCCCAGCATTTT. It is translated as CASTFTGIANQPQHF.

This clonotype was recorded a few times. V usage is TRBV7-9 and J usage is TRBJ1-2, with a weak D call TRBD1 (6 bases). The V gene lost 4 bases and the J gene lost 2 bases, with 8 bases spanning the gap. This CDR3 has 13 residues. Germline V gene lookup returns CDR1 SEHNR and CDR2 FQNEAQ (reference sequence). The CDR3 DNA follows: TGTGCCAGCAGCTCAGGGGCAAACTATGGCTACACCTTC. It translates to CASSSGANYGYTF.

CDR3 in DNA: TGTGCCAGCAGCTTGGTACTAGCGGGGGGACAGTTTACGCAGTATTTT. This translates into CASSLVLAGGQFTQYF. This chain links TRBV5-6 with TRBJ2-3; TRBD2 matches at 12 bases. The CDR3 totals 16 residues. Per the germline V gene, CDR1 is SGHDT and CDR2 is YYEEEE. V lost 0 bases, J lost 8 bases, and 7 bases stayed unmatched. The whole variable domain, remainder taken from reference TRBV5-6 and TRBJ2-3, is DAGVTQSPTHLIKTRGQQVTLRCSPKSGHDTVSWYQQALGQGPQFIFQYYEEEERQRGNFPDRFSGHQFPNYSSELNVNALLLGDSALYLCASSLVLAGGQFTQYFGPGTRLTVL.

By share, this clonotype ranks as medium-sized. The chain has TRBV29-1 and TRBJ2-2; 7 bases line up with TRBD2. The CDR3 totals 11 residues. V lost 4 bases and J lost 7; bases outside the gene matches: 0. CDR1 and CDR2 (germline): SQVTM, ANQGSEA. The chain's CDR3 is CSVAGGGELFF. The CDR3 DNA reads as TGCAGCGTTGCGGGAGGCGGGGAGCTGTTTTTT.

This clonotype was observed a handful of times. The chain joins TRBV29-1 to TRBJ2-2, with 10 bases matching TRBD1. This CDR3 has 12 residues. J gave up 7 bases and V 7 bases, and 3 bases lay outside the gene matches. CDR1 and CDR2 from the germline V gene are SQVTM and ANQGSEA. CDR3 DNA sequence: TGCAGCGGCGGACAGGGGGACGGGGAGCTGTTTTTT. Amino acid sequence: CSGGQGDGELFF.

This clonotype was counted a few times. The rearrangement uses TRBV6-2 or TRBV6-3 and TRBJ2-5; no reliable D call. V was trimmed by 0 bases and J by 9 bases, leaving 8 bases between them. Germline V gene lookup returns CDR1 MNHEY and CDR2 SVGEGT. CDR3 length: 12 amino acids. The CDR3 sequence is CASSYSALAQYF. The CDR3 DNA is TGTGCCAGCAGTTACTCTGCTTTGGCCCAGTACTTC.

This clonotype appeared a few times. The J gene is TRBJ1-6, the V gene TRBV6-1; 8 nucleotides align to TRBD1. Trimming took 1 base from V and 14 from J; bases not matched to a gene: 16. The CDR3 runs to 17 residues. The V gene's germline CDR1 is MNHNS and CDR2 SASEGT. CDR3 loop: CASSEEVSGQAIGTLHF. CDR3 coding DNA: TGTGCCAGCAGTGAAGAGGTATCGGGACAGGCCATAGGAACCCTCCACTTT.

Concerning this clonotype: The conserved phenylalanine or tryptophan normally closing the CDR3 is absent here, so this likely arose from a read error. The chain is built from TRBV12-3 or TRBV12-4 and TRBJ1-5; D is unresolved. This CDR3 region has 12 residues. V shed 3 bases and J shed 5 bases, with 5 bases lying between them. CDR3 nucleotide sequence: TGTGCCAGCAGTTTCGGAGATCAGCCCCAGCATTAT. Residues: CASSFGDQPQHY.